Presented here are 5 T cell receptor beta chains from one specimen sequenced in a study of CD8 T cells in seronegative destructive rheumatoid arthritis. Sequencing was performed with immunoSEQ multiplex PCR; in TCRdb, only in-frame clones are kept and a portion is missing. This table has several thousand clones, approximately 72% appearing once. Sequencing was done on a sample of CD8+ T cells from blood. These receptors all come from a woman aged 45-69 years with seronegative destructive rheumatoid arthritis.

The V gene is TRBV29-1, the J gene TRBJ2-7; maybe TRBD1 (6 bases). The ends were cut back, 5 bases at V and 2 bases at J, with 16 bases in the middle. CDR1 is SQVTM and CDR2 is ANQGSEA in the germline V gene. CDR3 length equals 14 residues. CDR3 sequence (DNA): TGCAGCGTTCCCATGGGGGACAAACCCTACGAGCAGTACTTC. Amino acids: CSVPMGDKPYEQYF.

Only a few counts were recorded for this clone. This chain connects TRBV4-1 to TRBJ2-2; 7 bases agree with TRBD1. This CDR3 spans 14 amino acids. Germline trimming cut 6 bases from V and 0 bases from J; bases unmatched to any gene: 1. Germline V lookup: CDR1 MGHRA, CDR2 YSYEKL. This CDR3 reads CASRQGTNTGELFF. CDR3 sequence (DNA): TGCGCCAGCAGACAGGGGACGAACACCGGGGAGCTGTTTTTT.

In nucleotides, the CDR3 is TGTGCCAGCAGCTTAGAGCGGGGACAACAAGAAAAACTGTTTTTT. The encoded protein is CASSLERGQQEKLFF. The chain has TRBV7-8 and TRBJ1-4; tentatively, D is TRBD1 (6 bases). The CDR3 loop spans 15 amino acids. V shed 1 base and J shed 8 bases, with 14 bases lying between them. Germline CDR1 is SGHVS and CDR2 is FQNEAQ.

This clone was recorded only once. V is TRBV15 and J is TRBJ2-3, with 9 positions matching TRBD2. Trimming at V came to 4 bases and at J to 9 bases, leaving 8 bases not matched to a gene. CDR1 LNHNV and CDR2 YYDKDF come from the germline V gene (reference sequence). The CDR3 extends over 14 amino acids. As DNA, the CDR3 is TGTGCCACCAGCACCGGGACTAGCTTTGAAACGCAGTATTTT. This codes for CATSTGTSFETQYF.

This clone was recorded a few times. The V and J genes are TRBV7-6 and TRBJ2-3, with TRBD2 identical over 8 bases. There are 16 residues in the CDR3. Losses at the gene ends were 5 bases for V and 1 base for J; bases not matched to a gene: 8. Germline CDR1 and CDR2: SGHVS and FNYEAQ. The CDR3 spells CASSLRGSGGTDTQYF. DNA of the CDR3: TGTGCCAGCAGCCTCAGGGGTAGCGGGGGCACAGATACGCAGTATTTT.